This T cell receptor beta chain originates from a study of T cell repertoires in cytomegalovirus infection. Overall study: In public TCR beta signatures, there were indications of both CMV infection and matching HLA type.

This clonotype was picked up many times. The antigen remains unidentified. Whole-study findings and limits: Carriage of CMV together with the relevant HLA was identifiable through cumulative public TCR beta family frequency. CMV-specific TCR beta clonotypes restricted by HLA-C dominated the ex vivo response.

TCRdb passed the reads through MiXCR, listing each CDR3 protein once. The data show almost 500,000 distinct CDR3 sequences, over 9% seen once. The source material was PBMCs. This sequence was found in a human donor in good health (CMV status not recorded). Some clones in this sample may be carry-over from other donors' samples.

The CDR3 loop reads CASSYSTSIGEQFF. Here the CDR3 DNA reads TGTGCCAGCAGTTACTCGACTAGCATCGGAGAGCAGTTCTTC. The chain links TRBV6-5 to TRBJ2-1; TRBD2 matches 7 bases. V lost 0 bases and J lost 10; bases outside the gene matches: 6. Germline lookup yields CDR1 MNHEY and CDR2 SVGAGI. The CDR3 extends over 14 amino acids.